The clone carrying this T cell receptor (beta chain) was found many times. Its target is unknown. This sample is drawn from a study of identical twins. Unique molecular identifiers were present on the cDNA, which also gained a universal primer site by template switching. TCRdb itself ran the 5' RACE reads through MiXCR, one entry per CDR3 protein. The sample gives approximately 600,000 distinct CDR3 sequences, just over 7% of which show up once; roughly 1.6% is in the top ten. Study findings and constraints: A lower insertion count was a feature of abundant cord blood beta clonotypes, with no such feature in memory repertoires.

V dropped 0 bases and J dropped 5 bases, with 18 bases sitting between them. The length of the CDR3 is 17 residues. CDR1 and CDR2 (germline): SGHRS, YFSETQ. The same data also went into a second study, on yellow fever vaccine responses in identical twins.

This sequence joins TRBV5-1 and TRBJ1-5; D is undetermined. Sequencing was performed on PBMCs. The sequence was obtained from a woman between 18 and 29 years old in good health. In DNA, the CDR3 is TGCGCCAGCAGCTTGGAATCCCCCCGTTTACCGGATCAGCCCCAGCATTTT. Its translation: CASSLESPRLPDQPQHF.